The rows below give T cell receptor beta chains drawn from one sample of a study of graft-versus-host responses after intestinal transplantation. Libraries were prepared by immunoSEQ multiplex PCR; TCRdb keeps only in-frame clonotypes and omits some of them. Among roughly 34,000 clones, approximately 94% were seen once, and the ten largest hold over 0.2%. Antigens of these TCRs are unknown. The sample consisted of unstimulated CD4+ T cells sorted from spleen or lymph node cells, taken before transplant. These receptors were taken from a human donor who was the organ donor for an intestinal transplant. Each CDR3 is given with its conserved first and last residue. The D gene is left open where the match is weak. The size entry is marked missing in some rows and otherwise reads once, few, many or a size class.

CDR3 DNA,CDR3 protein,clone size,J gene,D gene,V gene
TGTGCCAGCAGTCCCGGGTCAGGGCGGGATCAGCCCCAGCATTTT,CASSPGSGRDQPQHF,-,TRBJ1-5,-,TRBV7-2
TGTGCCAGCAGCGTAGCAGCGGGGGGGCTCGGGACCCAGTACTTC,CASSVAAGGLGTQYF,-,TRBJ2-5,TRBD2,TRBV9
TGCGCCAGCAGGACAGGATACGAGCAGTACTTC,CASRTGYEQYF,-,TRBJ2-7,-,TRBV10-1
TGTGCCAGCAGCCCACAAAAAAGGGCCGTTAATGAAAAACTGTTTTTT,CASSPQKRAVNEKLFF,-,TRBJ1-4,-,TRBV11-3
TGTGCCAGCAGCCCGCGGGGGAGCTCCTACAATGAGCAGTTCTTC,CASSPRGSSYNEQFF,-,TRBJ2-1,TRBD2,TRBV7-9
TGTGCCAGCAGCCAAGGTCAGGGGGTTACAGATACGCAGTATTTT,CASSQGQGVTDTQYF,-,TRBJ2-3,TRBD1,TRBV4-2
TGTGCCAGCAGCTGGGGACCTCATCCAGATACGCAGTATTTT,CASSWGPHPDTQYF,-,TRBJ2-3,-,TRBV5-4
TGTGCCAGCAGTTCGTCCCCAAGCACAGATACGCAGTATTTT,CASSSSPSTDTQYF,-,TRBJ2-3,-,TRBV6-6
TGTGCCAGCAGCCAGTACAATGAGCAGTTCTTC,CASSQYNEQFF,once,TRBJ2-1,-,TRBV14
TGTGCCAGCAGCTTGGGTCAGGGCCTCTCCTACGAGCAGTACTTC,CASSLGQGLSYEQYF,-,TRBJ2-7,-,TRBV5-4
TGTGCCAGTAGTATTGGGGCCACCTACGAGCAGTACTTC,CASSIGATYEQYF,few,TRBJ2-7,-,TRBV19
TGCGCCAGCAGCTTGCACACCCAAAACATTCAGTACTTC,CASSLHTQNIQYF,-,TRBJ2-4,-,TRBV5-1
TGTGCCAGCAGCTTAGATCCGGGACCTAGAAGCACAGATACGCAGTATTTT,CASSLDPGPRSTDTQYF,-,TRBJ2-3,-,TRBV7-2
TGTGCCAGCAGCCGGACAGGGGGCGGACCTAATGAAAAACTGTTTTTT,CASSRTGGGPNEKLFF,-,TRBJ1-4,TRBD1,TRBV7-9
TGCGCCAGCAGCTTGGCGGGACAGGGAGAGACCCAGTACTTC,CASSLAGQGETQYF,-,TRBJ2-5,TRBD1,TRBV5-1
TGCGCCAGCAGCTTGGGACAGGGTTACACTGAAGCTTTCTTT,CASSLGQGYTEAFF,-,TRBJ1-1,TRBD1,TRBV5-1
TGCAGCGTGGTCCGGACAGGGGGCGCCTCCCAGTACTTC,CSVVRTGGASQYF,-,TRBJ2-5,TRBD1,TRBV29-1
TGTGCCTGGATCCAGCCTCCCTACGAGCAGTACTTC,CAWIQPPYEQYF,few,TRBJ2-7,-,TRBV30
TGTGCCAGCGGTGTACGTCGTGGAAACACCATATATTTT,CASGVRRGNTIYF,-,TRBJ1-3,-,TRBV21-1
TGTGCCAGCAGGACCGGGGACTCTGGGGCCAACGTCCTGACTTTC,CASRTGDSGANVLTF,-,TRBJ2-6,-,TRBV6-4
TGTGCCACCAGCTATGGTCGGAACACTGAAGCTTTCTTT,CATSYGRNTEAFF,once,TRBJ1-1,-,TRBV15
TGTGCCAGCAGCCCGAGGGACAGGTACGAGCAGTACTTC,CASSPRDRYEQYF,-,TRBJ2-7,TRBD1,TRBV9
TGTGCCAGCAGTTACGCCAAGGCTGATAATGAGCAGTTCTTC,CASSYAKADNEQFF,-,TRBJ2-1,-,TRBV6-5
TGCAGTGCTGGCCGTCCCGGGGAGCTGTTTTTT,CSAGRPGELFF,once,TRBJ2-2,-,TRBV20-1
TGTGCCAGTAGACGGGGAGGGAATGAAAAACTGTTTTTT,CASRRGGNEKLFF,-,TRBJ1-4,-,TRBV6-5
TGTGCCTGGAGTGTCTCGGGGGCAGATACGCAGTATTTT,CAWSVSGADTQYF,once,TRBJ2-3,-,TRBV30
TGTGCCAGCAGCTCAAACGGGCTATACAACACTGAAGCTTTCTTT,CASSSNGLYNTEAFF,once,TRBJ1-1,-,TRBV7-2
TGCGCCAGCAGCCAAGATGTGTCCGGGGGCCGGCGCTTGAACACTGAAGCTTTCTTT,CASSQDVSGGRRLNTEAFF,-,TRBJ1-1,-,TRBV4-1